Listed below are T cell receptor beta chains from one sample, sequenced in a study of blood T cell repertoires in COVID-19. The protocol was immunoSEQ multiplex PCR, while the TCRdb copy is restricted to in-frame clones and leaves out a portion. In the table there are about 350,000 clones, about nine tenths of which are singletons. The sequencing sample was made of PBMCs or T cells enriched from blood (not recorded which). These receptors all stem from a woman in her twenties or thirties who had been exposed to COVID-19. Both conserved end residues are part of each CDR3. The D gene is left open where the match is weak. Size is omitted from some rows. Given values are once, few, many or a class for expanded clones.

clone_size: -; j_call: TRBJ1-1; v_call: TRBV11-3; d_call: -; cdr3_aa: CASSFNSPTGEAFF; cdr3_nt: TGTGCCAGCAGCTTCAACTCCCCCACGGGAGAAGCTTTCTTT
clone_size: -; j_call: TRBJ2-2; v_call: TRBV2; d_call: -; cdr3_aa: CASREDEGGELFF; cdr3_nt: TGTGCCAGCAGAGAAGACGAGGGCGGGGAGCTGTTTTTT
clone_size: -; j_call: TRBJ2-7; v_call: TRBV5-1; d_call: -; cdr3_aa: CASSSSGPTYEQYF; cdr3_nt: TGCGCCAGCAGTTCGTCAGGGCCTACCTACGAGCAGTACTTC
clone_size: -; j_call: TRBJ1-3; v_call: TRBV5-4; d_call: -; cdr3_aa: CASSPSSPSGNTIYF; cdr3_nt: TGTGCCAGCAGCCCCTCCTCCCCTTCTGGAAACACCATATATTTT
clone_size: once; j_call: TRBJ1-5; v_call: TRBV4-1; d_call: -; cdr3_aa: CASSQDFRTAGNQPQHF; cdr3_nt: TGCGCCAGCAGCCAAGATTTCCGGACAGCGGGGAATCAGCCCCAGCATTTT
clone_size: once; j_call: TRBJ1-1; v_call: TRBV29-1; d_call: TRBD1; cdr3_aa: CSVCWDRNTEAFF; cdr3_nt: TGCAGCGTTTGTTGGGACAGAAACACTGAAGCTTTCTTT
clone_size: -; j_call: TRBJ2-1; v_call: TRBV5-1; d_call: -; cdr3_aa: CASSLEGGTSYNEQFF; cdr3_nt: TGCGCCAGCAGCTTGGAGGGGGGGACCTCCTACAATGAGCAGTTCTTC
clone_size: -; j_call: TRBJ1-2; v_call: TRBV6-5; d_call: -; cdr3_aa: CASRGNVRYGYTF; cdr3_nt: TGTGCCAGCAGGGGTAACGTCAGGTATGGCTACACCTTC
clone_size: few; j_call: TRBJ1-5; v_call: TRBV30; d_call: -; cdr3_aa: CAGKYGGAGNQPQHF; cdr3_nt: TGTGCCGGAAAGTATGGGGGCGCGGGCAATCAGCCCCAGCATTTT
clone_size: -; j_call: TRBJ1-1; v_call: TRBV30; d_call: -; cdr3_aa: CAWSHSGNTEAFF; cdr3_nt: TGTGCCTGGAGTCATAGCGGGAACACTGAAGCTTTCTTT
clone_size: -; j_call: TRBJ1-2; v_call: TRBV28; d_call: -; cdr3_aa: CASGTNYGYTF; cdr3_nt: TGTGCGTCCGGGACAAACTATGGCTACACCTTC
clone_size: -; j_call: TRBJ1-2; v_call: TRBV10-3; d_call: TRBD1; cdr3_aa: CAISELTGVLYGYTF; cdr3_nt: TGTGCCATCAGTGAGCTCACAGGGGTCCTCTATGGCTACACCTTC
clone_size: -; j_call: TRBJ1-6; v_call: TRBV5-1; d_call: TRBD1; cdr3_aa: CASSLVPQGNNSPLHF; cdr3_nt: TGCGCCAGCAGCTTGGTGCCACAGGGGAATAATTCACCCCTCCACTTT
clone_size: few; j_call: TRBJ1-2; v_call: TRBV30; d_call: TRBD1; cdr3_aa: CAWGYRGGYGYTF; cdr3_nt: TGTGCCTGGGGGTACAGGGGCGGCTATGGCTACACCTTC
clone_size: -; j_call: TRBJ2-1; v_call: TRBV4-1; d_call: TRBD1; cdr3_aa: CASSAEGTDYNEQFF; cdr3_nt: TGCGCCAGCAGCGCCGAGGGGACAGATTACAATGAGCAGTTCTTC
clone_size: -; j_call: TRBJ2-3; v_call: TRBV15; d_call: -; cdr3_aa: CATSSEVHGPTTTTDTQYF; cdr3_nt: TGTGCCACCAGCAGTGAGGTCCATGGCCCTACGACGACCACAGATACGCAGTATTTT
clone_size: -; j_call: TRBJ2-3; v_call: TRBV3-1/TRBV3-2; d_call: TRBD2; cdr3_aa: CASSLAGVTDTQYF; cdr3_nt: TGTGCCAGCAGCTTAGCGGGAGTCACAGATACGCAGTATTTT
clone_size: once; j_call: TRBJ1-5; v_call: TRBV27; d_call: TRBD1; cdr3_aa: CASSRQFRTGHNQPQHF; cdr3_nt: TGTGCCAGCAGTCGTCAATTCAGGACAGGCCATAATCAGCCCCAGCATTTT
clone_size: -; j_call: TRBJ1-6; v_call: TRBV5-8; d_call: -; cdr3_aa: CASSLVFRGISYNSPLHF; cdr3_nt: TGTGCCAGCAGCTTGGTCTTCCGCGGGATCTCCTATAATTCACCCCTCCACTTT
clone_size: -; j_call: TRBJ1-2; v_call: TRBV12-3/TRBV12-4; d_call: -; cdr3_aa: CASSFLPGYTF; cdr3_nt: TGTGCCAGCAGTTTTCTACCTGGCTACACCTTC
clone_size: once; j_call: TRBJ2-7; v_call: TRBV9; d_call: -; cdr3_aa: CASSVEGVPYEQYF; cdr3_nt: TGTGCCAGCAGCGTAGAGGGGGTTCCCTACGAGCAGTACTTC
clone_size: -; j_call: TRBJ2-5; v_call: TRBV9; d_call: TRBD1; cdr3_aa: CASSPGVGQGGQETQYF; cdr3_nt: TGTGCCAGCAGCCCCGGCGTGGGACAGGGCGGGCAAGAGACCCAGTACTTC
clone_size: -; j_call: TRBJ2-2; v_call: TRBV5-1; d_call: TRBD2; cdr3_aa: CASTSGSGTGELFF; cdr3_nt: TGCGCCAGCACTAGCGGGAGTGGCACCGGGGAGCTGTTTTTT
clone_size: -; j_call: TRBJ2-5; v_call: TRBV3-1/TRBV3-2; d_call: -; cdr3_aa: CASSQGVQGWETQYF; cdr3_nt: TGTGCCAGCAGCCAAGGGGTGCAGGGGTGGGAGACCCAGTACTTC
clone_size: -; j_call: TRBJ2-1; v_call: TRBV11-3; d_call: TRBD2; cdr3_aa: CASGTSGRAGEQFF; cdr3_nt: TGTGCCAGCGGGACTAGCGGGAGGGCGGGTGAGCAGTTCTTC
clone_size: -; j_call: TRBJ2-2; v_call: TRBV27; d_call: -; cdr3_aa: CASSLYDQGSNTGELFF; cdr3_nt: TGTGCCAGCAGTTTATATGACCAGGGGTCGAACACCGGGGAGCTGTTTTTT
clone_size: -; j_call: TRBJ2-7; v_call: TRBV23-1; d_call: TRBD1; cdr3_aa: CASSQSRQGSSYEQYF; cdr3_nt: TGCGCCAGCAGTCAATCGAGACAGGGAAGCTCCTACGAGCAGTACTTC
clone_size: -; j_call: TRBJ2-5; v_call: TRBV5-8; d_call: -; cdr3_aa: CASRSPGTPIETQYF; cdr3_nt: TGTGCCAGCAGGTCTCCCGGGACTCCCATAGAGACCCAGTACTTC
clone_size: -; j_call: TRBJ2-3; v_call: TRBV10-3; d_call: TRBD2; cdr3_aa: CAIGREENTQYF; cdr3_nt: TGTGCCATAGGGCGGGAGGAAAATACGCAGTATTTT
clone_size: -; j_call: TRBJ2-1; v_call: TRBV19; d_call: -; cdr3_aa: CASSPWGGKDNEQFF; cdr3_nt: TGTGCCAGTAGTCCATGGGGGGGCAAGGACAATGAGCAGTTCTTC
clone_size: once; j_call: TRBJ1-3; v_call: TRBV5-1; d_call: -; cdr3_aa: CASSFEGWASSGNTIYF; cdr3_nt: TGCGCCAGCAGCTTTGAGGGTTGGGCCTCCTCTGGAAACACCATATATTTT
clone_size: -; j_call: TRBJ2-1; v_call: TRBV28; d_call: TRBD2; cdr3_aa: CASSFRLAGGDRGDEQFF; cdr3_nt: TGTGCCAGCAGTTTTCGGCTAGCGGGAGGGGACCGGGGCGATGAGCAGTTCTTC
clone_size: -; j_call: TRBJ2-7; v_call: TRBV27; d_call: -; cdr3_aa: CASSSSILRGEQYF; cdr3_nt: TGTGCCAGCAGTTCGAGCATTCTAAGGGGCGAGCAGTACTTC
clone_size: -; j_call: TRBJ2-6; v_call: TRBV6-2/TRBV6-3; d_call: TRBD1; cdr3_aa: CASTPGQGARGANVLTF; cdr3_nt: TGTGCCAGCACCCCGGGACAGGGGGCGCGAGGGGCCAACGTCCTGACTTTC
clone_size: -; j_call: TRBJ2-7; v_call: TRBV18; d_call: -; cdr3_aa: CASSPQRLGGGEQYF; cdr3_nt: TGTGCCAGCTCACCACAGCGGCTAGGGGGTGGCGAGCAGTACTTC
clone_size: -; j_call: TRBJ1-1; v_call: TRBV7-9; d_call: -; cdr3_aa: CASSLSGQGRTEAFF; cdr3_nt: TGTGCCAGCAGCTTATCGGGCCAGGGTCGGACTGAAGCTTTCTTT
clone_size: -; j_call: TRBJ2-1; v_call: TRBV27; d_call: -; cdr3_aa: CASARSYNEQFF; cdr3_nt: TGTGCCAGCGCGCGCTCCTACAATGAGCAGTTCTTC
clone_size: -; j_call: TRBJ2-7; v_call: TRBV9; d_call: TRBD2; cdr3_aa: CASSVATSGPYEQYF; cdr3_nt: TGTGCCAGCAGCGTAGCTACTAGCGGCCCTTACGAGCAGTACTTC
clone_size: -; j_call: TRBJ2-7; v_call: TRBV9; d_call: TRBD1; cdr3_aa: CASSVTLATGATGDEQYF; cdr3_nt: TGTGCCAGCAGCGTAACTCTAGCGACAGGGGCCACGGGGGACGAGCAGTACTTC
clone_size: -; j_call: TRBJ2-7; v_call: TRBV28; d_call: -; cdr3_aa: CASSFQLYSYEQYF; cdr3_nt: TGTGCCAGCAGTTTTCAGTTATATTCCTACGAGCAGTACTTC
clone_size: -; j_call: TRBJ2-2; v_call: TRBV13; d_call: -; cdr3_aa: CASSLGLQGWTGELFF; cdr3_nt: TGTGCCAGCAGCTTAGGCCTTCAGGGTTGGACCGGGGAGCTGTTTTTT
clone_size: -; j_call: TRBJ2-1; v_call: TRBV9; d_call: TRBD1; cdr3_aa: CASSSGGLGYNEQFF; cdr3_nt: TGTGCCAGCAGCTCAGGGGGCTTAGGGTACAATGAGCAGTTCTTC
clone_size: -; j_call: TRBJ2-3; v_call: TRBV2; d_call: TRBD1; cdr3_aa: CASSGQGAGDTQYF; cdr3_nt: TGTGCCAGCAGTGGGCAGGGGGCAGGAGATACGCAGTATTTT
clone_size: -; j_call: TRBJ1-2; v_call: TRBV27; d_call: TRBD1; cdr3_aa: CASSAGQGVRGYTF; cdr3_nt: TGTGCCAGCAGTGCCGGACAGGGGGTGAGAGGCTACACCTTC
clone_size: few; j_call: TRBJ1-4; v_call: TRBV30; d_call: -; cdr3_aa: CAWNRATNEKLFF; cdr3_nt: TGTGCCTGGAATAGAGCCACTAATGAAAAACTGTTTTTT
clone_size: -; j_call: TRBJ1-3; v_call: TRBV6-5; d_call: TRBD1; cdr3_aa: CASGEQGSGNTIYF; cdr3_nt: TGTGCCAGCGGGGAACAGGGGTCTGGAAACACCATATATTTT
clone_size: -; j_call: TRBJ2-7; v_call: TRBV28; d_call: -; cdr3_aa: CASSLPSSYEQYF; cdr3_nt: TGTGCCAGCAGTTTACCCAGCTCCTACGAGCAGTACTTC
clone_size: -; j_call: TRBJ2-7; v_call: TRBV10-1; d_call: -; cdr3_aa: CASSESSGEQYF; cdr3_nt: TGCGCCAGCAGTGAGTCTAGCGGCGAGCAGTACTTC
clone_size: -; j_call: TRBJ1-6; v_call: TRBV12-5; d_call: TRBD1; cdr3_aa: CASGMTGKNSPLHF; cdr3_nt: TGTGCTAGTGGTATGACAGGGAAGAATTCACCCCTCCACTTT
clone_size: few; j_call: TRBJ2-3; v_call: TRBV30; d_call: TRBD2; cdr3_aa: CAWSAGGRGRYADTQYF; cdr3_nt: TGTGCCTGGAGTGCTGGCGGGAGAGGGCGTTACGCCGATACGCAGTATTTT
clone_size: -; j_call: TRBJ1-2; v_call: TRBV12-3/TRBV12-4; d_call: -; cdr3_aa: CASSFRDGYTF; cdr3_nt: TGTGCCAGCAGTTTCAGGGATGGCTACACCTTC
clone_size: -; j_call: TRBJ1-1; v_call: TRBV7-9; d_call: TRBD1; cdr3_aa: CASSPRTGGPSRDTEAFF; cdr3_nt: TGTGCCAGCAGCCCCCGGACAGGAGGGCCTTCCCGGGACACTGAAGCTTTCTTT
clone_size: -; j_call: TRBJ1-4; v_call: TRBV28; d_call: TRBD1; cdr3_aa: CASSNDRGGEKLFF; cdr3_nt: TGTGCCAGCAGTAATGACAGGGGAGGGGAAAAACTGTTTTTT